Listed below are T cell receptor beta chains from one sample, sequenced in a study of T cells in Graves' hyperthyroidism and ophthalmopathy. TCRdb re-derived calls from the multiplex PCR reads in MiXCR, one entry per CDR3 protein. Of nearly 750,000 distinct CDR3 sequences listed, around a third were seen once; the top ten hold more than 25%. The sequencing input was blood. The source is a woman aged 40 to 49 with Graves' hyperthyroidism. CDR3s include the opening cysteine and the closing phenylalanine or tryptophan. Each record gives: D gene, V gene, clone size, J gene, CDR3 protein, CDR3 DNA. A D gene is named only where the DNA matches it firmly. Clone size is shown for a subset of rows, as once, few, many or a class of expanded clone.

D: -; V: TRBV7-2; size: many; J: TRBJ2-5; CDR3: CASSLVPETQYF; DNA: TGTGCCAGCAGCTTAGTACCGGAGACCCAGTACTTC
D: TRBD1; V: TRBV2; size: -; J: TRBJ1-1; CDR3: CASSWAGTGSYAEAFF; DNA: TGTGCCAGCAGCTGGGCCGGGACAGGTTCTTACGCTGAAGCTTTCTTT
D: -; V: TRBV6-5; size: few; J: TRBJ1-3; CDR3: CASSYAGATGNTIYF; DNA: TGTGCCAGCAGTTACGCCGGGGCGACTGGAAACACCATATATTTT
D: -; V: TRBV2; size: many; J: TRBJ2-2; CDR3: CASSGQRTNTGELFF; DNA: TGTGCCAGCAGTGGACAGAGGACGAACACCGGGGAGCTGTTTTTT
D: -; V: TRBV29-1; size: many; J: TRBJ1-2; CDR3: CSVLYQGVGPVDYGYTF; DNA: TGCAGCGTCCTCTATCAGGGCGTGGGGCCTGTGGACTATGGCTACACCTTC
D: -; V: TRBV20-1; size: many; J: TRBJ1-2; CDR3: CSAPEVGYTF; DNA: TGCAGTGCTCCGGAAGTGGGCTACACCTTC
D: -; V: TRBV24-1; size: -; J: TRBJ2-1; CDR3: CATSAYGEGYNEQFF; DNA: TGTGCCACCAGTGCATACGGGGAAGGCTACAATGAGCAGTTCTTC
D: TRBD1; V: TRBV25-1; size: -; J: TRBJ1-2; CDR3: CASSESPRQGIDGYTF; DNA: TGTGCCAGCAGTGAATCCCCAAGACAGGGGATCGACGGCTACACCTTC
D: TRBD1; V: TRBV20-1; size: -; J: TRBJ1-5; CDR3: CSALTGTGKYQPQHF; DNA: TGCAGTGCGTTGACCGGGACAGGGAAGTATCAGCCCCAGCATTTT
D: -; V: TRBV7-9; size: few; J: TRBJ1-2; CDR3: CASSYRGASYGYTF; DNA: TGTGCCAGCAGTTACCGAGGTGCGTCCTATGGCTACACCTTC
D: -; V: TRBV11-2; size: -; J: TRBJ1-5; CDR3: CASSLGGTRDQPQHF; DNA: TGTGCCAGCAGTCTGGGAGGGACAAGGGATCAGCCCCAGCATTTT
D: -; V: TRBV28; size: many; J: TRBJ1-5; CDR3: CASSAGGPQHF; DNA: TGTGCCAGCTCGGCGGGGGGACCCCAGCATTTT
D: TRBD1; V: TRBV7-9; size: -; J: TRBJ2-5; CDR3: CASSPLGSLTGAQETQYF; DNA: TGTGCCAGCAGCCCCCTTGGCTCGCTTACAGGGGCTCAAGAGACCCAGTACTTC
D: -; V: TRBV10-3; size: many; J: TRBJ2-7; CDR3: CAISEGLSSYEQYF; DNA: TGTGCCATCAGTGAAGGACTGAGCTCCTACGAGCAGTACTTC
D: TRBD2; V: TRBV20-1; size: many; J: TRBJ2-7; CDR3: CSANWREDTYEQYF; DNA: TGCAGTGCTAACTGGCGGGAGGATACCTACGAGCAGTACTTC
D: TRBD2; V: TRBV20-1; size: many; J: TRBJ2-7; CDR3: CSVKIGGAYEQYF; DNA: TGCAGTGTAAAGATCGGGGGGGCCTACGAGCAGTACTTC
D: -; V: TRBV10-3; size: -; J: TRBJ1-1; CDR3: CAISGGNEAFF; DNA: TGTGCCATCAGTGGGGGAAACGAAGCTTTCTTT
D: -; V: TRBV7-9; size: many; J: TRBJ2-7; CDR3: CASSRQGGEQYF; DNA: TGTGCCAGCAGCCGGCAAGGGGGCGAGCAGTACTTC
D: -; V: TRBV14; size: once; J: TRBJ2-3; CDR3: CASRSTSTDTQYF; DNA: TGTGCCAGCCGCAGTACTAGCACAGATACGCAGTATTTT
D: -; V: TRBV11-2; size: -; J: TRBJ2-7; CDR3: CASESGPSYEQYF; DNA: TGTGCTAGCGAATCCGGGCCCTCATACGAGCAGTACTTC
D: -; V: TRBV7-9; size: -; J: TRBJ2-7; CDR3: CASSHPVLTYEQYF; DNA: TGTGCCAGCAGCCACCCGGTCTTAACCTACGAGCAGTACTTC
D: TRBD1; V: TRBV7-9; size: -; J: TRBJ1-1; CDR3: CASSLLSDRRHTEAFF; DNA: TGTGCCAGCAGCTTATTATCGGACAGGAGGCACACTGAAGCTTTCTTT
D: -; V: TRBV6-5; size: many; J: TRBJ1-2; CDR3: CASSDPTNGYTF; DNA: TGTGCCAGCAGCGACCCTACGAATGGCTACACCTTC
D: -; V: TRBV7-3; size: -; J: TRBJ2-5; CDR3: CASSLGGGGPETQYF; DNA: TGTGCCAGCAGCCTAGGAGGGGGGGGGCCAGAGACCCAGTACTTC
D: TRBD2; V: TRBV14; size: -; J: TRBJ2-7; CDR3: CASSPAGGLFPEQYF; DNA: TGTGCCAGCAGCCCCGCGGGGGGCCTTTTCCCCGAGCAGTACTTC
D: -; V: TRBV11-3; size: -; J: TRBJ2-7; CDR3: CASSYDPRYEQYF; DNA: TGTGCCAGCAGCTATGATCCCCGCTACGAGCAGTACTTC
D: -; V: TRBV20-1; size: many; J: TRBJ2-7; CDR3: CSARADIGYEQYF; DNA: TGCAGTGCCCGCGCCGACATAGGCTACGAGCAGTACTTC
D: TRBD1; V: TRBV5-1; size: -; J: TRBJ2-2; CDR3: CASRSTGTANTGELFF; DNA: TGCGCCAGCAGATCAACCGGGACAGCGAACACCGGGGAGCTGTTTTTT
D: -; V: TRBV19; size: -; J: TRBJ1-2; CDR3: CASSGDPYGYTF; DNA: TGTGCCAGTAGTGGGGACCCCTATGGCTACACCTTC
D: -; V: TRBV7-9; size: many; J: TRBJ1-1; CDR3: CASSLSGSPEAFF; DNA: TGTGCCAGCAGCTTATCGGGATCTCCTGAAGCTTTCTTT
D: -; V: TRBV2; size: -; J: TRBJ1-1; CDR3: CASRAGAPEAFF; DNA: TGTGCCAGCCGAGCTGGGGCCCCTGAAGCTTTCTTT
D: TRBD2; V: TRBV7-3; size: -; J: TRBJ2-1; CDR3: CASSSGLAAYNEQFF; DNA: TGTGCCAGCAGCTCCGGACTAGCGGCCTACAATGAGCAGTTCTTC
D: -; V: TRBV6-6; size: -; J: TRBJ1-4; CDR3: CASSLGRDGKLFF; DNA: TGTGCCAGCAGTCTCGGACGGGATGGAAAACTGTTTTTT
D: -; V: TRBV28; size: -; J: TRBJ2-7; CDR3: CASSLVPNPPEQYF; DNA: TGTGCCAGCAGTTTGGTCCCAAATCCTCCTGAGCAGTACTTC
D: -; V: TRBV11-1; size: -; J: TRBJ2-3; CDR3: CASSLIGEDTQYF; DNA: TGTGCCAGCAGCTTAATTGGGGAAGATACGCAGTATTTT
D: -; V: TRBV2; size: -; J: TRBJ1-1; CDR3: CASSLGVGSEAFF; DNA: TGTGCCAGCAGCTTAGGGGTCGGCAGTGAAGCTTTCTTT
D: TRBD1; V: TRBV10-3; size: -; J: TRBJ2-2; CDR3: CAISDPDRDGELFF; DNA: TGTGCCATCAGTGACCCGGACAGGGACGGGGAGCTGTTTTTT
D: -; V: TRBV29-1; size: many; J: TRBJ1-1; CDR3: CSARTALMNTEAFF; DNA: TGCAGCGCAAGGACAGCTCTGATGAACACTGAAGCTTTCTTT
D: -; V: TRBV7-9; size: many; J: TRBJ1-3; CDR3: CASTRSPGAGNTIYF; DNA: TGTGCCAGCACCCGAAGCCCAGGGGCTGGAAACACCATATATTTT
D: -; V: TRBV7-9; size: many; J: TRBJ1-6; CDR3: CASSLDRTNSPLHF; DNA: TGTGCCAGCAGCCTAGACAGGACTAATTCACCCCTCCACTTT
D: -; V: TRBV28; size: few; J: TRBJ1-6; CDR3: CASSSRSPLHF; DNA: TGTGCCAGCAGTTCTCGATCACCCCTCCACTTT
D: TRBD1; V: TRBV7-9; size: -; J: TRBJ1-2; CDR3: CASSLGQVIDGYTF; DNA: TGTGCCAGCAGTTTGGGACAGGTGATTGATGGCTACACCTTC
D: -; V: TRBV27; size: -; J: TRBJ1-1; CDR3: CASSWTAMNTEAFF; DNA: TGTGCCAGCAGTTGGACAGCCATGAACACTGAAGCTTTCTTT
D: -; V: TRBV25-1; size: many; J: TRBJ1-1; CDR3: CASSESGVPEAFF; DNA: TGTGCCAGCAGTGAATCTGGGGTCCCTGAAGCTTTCTTT
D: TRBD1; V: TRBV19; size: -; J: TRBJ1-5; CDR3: CASRPQGASNQPQHF; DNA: TGTGCCAGTCGGCCACAGGGGGCAAGCAATCAGCCCCAGCATTTT
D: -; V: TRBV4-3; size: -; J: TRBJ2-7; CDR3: CASSQDIDFPYEQYF; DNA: TGCGCCAGCAGCCAAGATATAGACTTTCCCTACGAGCAGTACTTC
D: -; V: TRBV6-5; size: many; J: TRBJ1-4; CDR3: CASRFTPTNEKLFF; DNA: TGTGCCAGCAGATTCACCCCAACTAATGAAAAACTGTTTTTT
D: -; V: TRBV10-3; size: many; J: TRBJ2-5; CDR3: CAISESSGEETQYF; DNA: TGTGCCATCAGTGAGTCCAGTGGGGAAGAGACCCAGTACTTC
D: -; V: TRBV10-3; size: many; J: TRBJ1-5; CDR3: CAISDSRNNQPQHF; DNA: TGTGCCATCAGTGATAGTCGGAACAATCAGCCCCAGCATTTT
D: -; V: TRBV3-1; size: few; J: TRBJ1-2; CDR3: CASSLSALDYTF; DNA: TGTGCCAGCAGTCTCTCGGCCCTTGACTACACCTTC
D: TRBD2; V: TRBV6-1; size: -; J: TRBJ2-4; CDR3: CATQRGTSGDIQYF; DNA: TGTGCCACGCAAAGGGGGACTAGCGGAGACATTCAGTACTTC
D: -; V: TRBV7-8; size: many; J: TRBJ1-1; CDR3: CASSPRATTEAFF; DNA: TGTGCCAGCAGCCCAAGGGCGACCACTGAAGCTTTCTTT
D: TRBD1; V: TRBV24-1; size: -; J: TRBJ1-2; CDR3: CATSPGQGIYGYTF; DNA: TGTGCCACCAGTCCGGGACAGGGGATCTATGGCTACACCTTC
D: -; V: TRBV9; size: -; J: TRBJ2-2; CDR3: CASSVRAGDTGELFF; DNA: TGTGCCAGCAGCGTAAGGGCAGGGGACACCGGGGAGCTGTTTTTT
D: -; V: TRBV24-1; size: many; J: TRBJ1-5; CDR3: CATSAPLDERGNQPQHF; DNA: TGTGCCACCAGTGCACCATTGGACGAAAGGGGCAATCAGCCCCAGCATTTT
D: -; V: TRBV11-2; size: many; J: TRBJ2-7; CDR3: CASSPAGTSYEQYF; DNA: TGTGCCAGCAGCCCGGCCGGGACATCCTACGAGCAGTACTTC
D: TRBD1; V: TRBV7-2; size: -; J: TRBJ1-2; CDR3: CASSLVGQGADGYTF; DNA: TGTGCCAGCAGCTTAGTAGGACAGGGGGCAGATGGCTACACCTTC